The sequence of this T cell receptor (beta chain) was determined in a study of cytomegalovirus exposure and HLA in healthy donors. From germline, CDR1 is LNHNV and CDR2 YYDKDF (reference sequence). V lost 2 bases and J 0 bases, leaving 5 bases between the germline ends. The CDR3 covers 14 residues. The sample holds one count of this clone. Produced via immunoSEQ multiplex PCR; TCRdb's table is partial and in-frame only. This sample has 140,000 or so clones, with approximately 90% found just once. The V gene is TRBV15, the J gene TRBJ1-3; TRBD1 is a possible D gene (5 bases). The sequenced sample was PBMCs. This clonotype originated in a man younger than 35 in good health and CMV-seronegative. The CDR3 DNA reads TGTGCCACCAGCAGACAGGGCTCTGGAAACACCATATATTTT. Translated, it gives CATSRQGSGNTIYF.